This TCR beta chain was recovered during a study of CD8+CD57+ T cells in acquired aplastic anemia. Across the study: Quantities of DNA derived from sorted CD4+ and CD8+ cells averaged around 3 ug.

Patients picked for sequencing had shown CD8+CD57+ cell expansion detected by flow cytometry. The patients, all of them, had severe acquired aplastic anemia. The CDR3 extends over 11 amino acids. V was clipped by 10 bases and J by 10 bases; unmatched bases: 7. Profiles of TCR beta VDJ and CDR3 were generated from a genomic DNA template. TCRdb reanalysed the reads using MiXCR and keeps one entry per CDR3 protein. The sample lists hundreds of thousands of distinct CDR3 sequences; approximately 33% were seen once. Ten or more counts support this clonotype. Sequencing used sorted CD4+, CD8+, or CD8+CD57+ T cells (not recorded which) from PBMCs. V and J are TRBV12-3 or TRBV12-4 and TRBJ1-2, with TRBD1 matching over 9 bases. The clonotype originates from a human donor with aplastic anemia. CDR3 in amino acids: CATRDRGDYTF. CDR3 nucleotide sequence: TGTGCCACCCGAGACAGGGGGGACTACACCTTC.